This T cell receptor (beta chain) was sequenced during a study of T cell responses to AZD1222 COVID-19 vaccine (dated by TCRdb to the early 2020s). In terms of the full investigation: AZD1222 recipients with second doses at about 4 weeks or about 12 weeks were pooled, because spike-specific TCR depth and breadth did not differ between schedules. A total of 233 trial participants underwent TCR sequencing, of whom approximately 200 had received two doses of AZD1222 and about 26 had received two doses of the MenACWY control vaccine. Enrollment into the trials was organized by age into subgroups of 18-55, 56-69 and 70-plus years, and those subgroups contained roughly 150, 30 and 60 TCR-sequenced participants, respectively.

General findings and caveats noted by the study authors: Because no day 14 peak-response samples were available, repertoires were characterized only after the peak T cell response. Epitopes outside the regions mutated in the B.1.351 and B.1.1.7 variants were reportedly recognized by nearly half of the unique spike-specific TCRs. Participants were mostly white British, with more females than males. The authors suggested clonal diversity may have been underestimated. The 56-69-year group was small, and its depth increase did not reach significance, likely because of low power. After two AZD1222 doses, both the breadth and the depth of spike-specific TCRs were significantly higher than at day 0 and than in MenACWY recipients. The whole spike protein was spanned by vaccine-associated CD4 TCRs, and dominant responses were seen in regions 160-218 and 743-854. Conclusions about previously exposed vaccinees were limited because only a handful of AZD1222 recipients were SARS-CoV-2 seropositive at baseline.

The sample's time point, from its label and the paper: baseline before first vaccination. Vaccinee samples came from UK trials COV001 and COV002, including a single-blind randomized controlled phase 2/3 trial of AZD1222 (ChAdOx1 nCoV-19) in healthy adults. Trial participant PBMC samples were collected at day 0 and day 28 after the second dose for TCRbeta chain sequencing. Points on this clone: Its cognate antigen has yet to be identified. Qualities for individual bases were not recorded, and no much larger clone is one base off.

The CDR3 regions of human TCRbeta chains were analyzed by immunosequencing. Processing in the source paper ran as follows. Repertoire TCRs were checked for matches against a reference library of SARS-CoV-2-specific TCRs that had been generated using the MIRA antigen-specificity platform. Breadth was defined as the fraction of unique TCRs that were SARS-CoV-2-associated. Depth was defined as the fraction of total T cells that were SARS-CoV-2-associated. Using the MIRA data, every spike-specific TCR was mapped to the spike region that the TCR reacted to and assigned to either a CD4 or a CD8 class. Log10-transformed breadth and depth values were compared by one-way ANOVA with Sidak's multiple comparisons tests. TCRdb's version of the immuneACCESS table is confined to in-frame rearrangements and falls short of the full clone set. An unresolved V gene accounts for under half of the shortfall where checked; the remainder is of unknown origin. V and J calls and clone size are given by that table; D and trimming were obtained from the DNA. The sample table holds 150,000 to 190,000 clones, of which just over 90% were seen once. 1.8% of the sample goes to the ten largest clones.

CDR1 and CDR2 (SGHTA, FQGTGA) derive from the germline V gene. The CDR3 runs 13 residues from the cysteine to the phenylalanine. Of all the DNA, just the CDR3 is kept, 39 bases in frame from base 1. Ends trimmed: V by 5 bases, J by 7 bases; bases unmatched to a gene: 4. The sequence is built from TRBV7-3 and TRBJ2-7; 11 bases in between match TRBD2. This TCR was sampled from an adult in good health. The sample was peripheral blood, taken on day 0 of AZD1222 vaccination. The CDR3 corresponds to CASSQTSGREQYF. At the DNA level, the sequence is TGTGCCAGCAGCCAAACTAGCGGGAGAGAGCAGTACTTC.